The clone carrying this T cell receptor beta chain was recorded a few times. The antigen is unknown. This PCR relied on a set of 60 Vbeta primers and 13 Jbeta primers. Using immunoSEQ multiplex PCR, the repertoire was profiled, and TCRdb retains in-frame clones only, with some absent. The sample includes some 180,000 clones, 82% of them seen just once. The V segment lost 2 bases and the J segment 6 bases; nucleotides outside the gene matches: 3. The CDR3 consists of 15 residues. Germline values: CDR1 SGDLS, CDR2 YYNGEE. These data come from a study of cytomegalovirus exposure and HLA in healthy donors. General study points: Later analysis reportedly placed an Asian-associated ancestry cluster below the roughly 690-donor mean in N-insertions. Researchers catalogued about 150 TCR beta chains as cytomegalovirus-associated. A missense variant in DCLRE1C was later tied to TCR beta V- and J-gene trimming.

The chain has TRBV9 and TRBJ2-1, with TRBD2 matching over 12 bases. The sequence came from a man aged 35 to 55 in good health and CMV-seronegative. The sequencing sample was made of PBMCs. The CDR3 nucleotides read TGTGCCAGCAGCGTTAGGACTAGCGGGGTCAATGAGCAGTTCTTC. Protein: CASSVRTSGVNEQFF.